Listed below are T cell receptor beta chains from one sample, sequenced in a study of beta chain features in type 1 diabetes. The protocol was immunoSEQ multiplex PCR, while the TCRdb copy is restricted to in-frame clones and leaves out a portion. This repertoire shows 300,000 or so clones, roughly 12% found once; its top ten account for nearly 0.015%. Input material: naive CD4+ T cells from blood. The receptors derive from a woman between 18 and 30 years old with type 1 diabetes. CDR3s include the opening cysteine and the closing phenylalanine or tryptophan. The D gene is left open where the match is weak. Rows give clone size only sometimes, using once, few, many, or a class for an expanded clone.

d_gene | j_gene | abundance | v_gene | CDR3nt | CDR3aa
NA | TRBJ2-3 | NA | TRBV19 | TGTGCCAGTAAGGAGACTTCTAGCACAGATACGCAGTATTTT | CASKETSSTDTQYF
TRBD2 | TRBJ2-1 | NA | TRBV7-2 | TGTGCCAGCAGCGTCAGACTAGCGGGAGAGTCGTTCGACAATGAGCAGTTCTTC | CASSVRLAGESFDNEQFF
NA | TRBJ2-7 | NA | TRBV6-6 | TGTGCCAGCAGTTACTTCCAGGGCCCCGAGCAGTACTTC | CASSYFQGPEQYF
NA | TRBJ2-3 | few | TRBV2 | TGTGCCAGCAACGCCGTAGGGGCAGATACGCAGTATTTT | CASNAVGADTQYF
TRBD1 | TRBJ1-5 | few | TRBV7-9 | TGTGCCAGCAGTTATGGGACAGGGCGTAATCAGCCCCAGCATTTT | CASSYGTGRNQPQHF
NA | TRBJ1-5 | NA | TRBV7-9 | TGTGCCAGCAGCGCCTCGGGGTACAATCAGCCCCAGCATTTT | CASSASGYNQPQHF
TRBD1 | TRBJ1-5 | once | TRBV27 | TGTGCCAGCAGTTCCCGACAGGGGTTGGGTCAGCCCCAGCATTTT | CASSSRQGLGQPQHF
TRBD2 | TRBJ2-5 | few | TRBV19 | TGTGCCAGTAGTACAGTTGGGGTTCGGGAGGGCCGAGAGACCCAGTACTTC | CASSTVGVREGRETQYF
NA | TRBJ2-5 | NA | TRBV30 | TGTGCCTGGAGCCCAGGAAGACAGGCCCTCCAAGAGACCCAGTACTTC | CAWSPGRQALQETQYF
NA | TRBJ1-1 | few | TRBV6-5 | TGTGCCAGCAGGAGATGGAACACTGAAGCTTTCTTT | CASRRWNTEAFF
NA | TRBJ1-5 | few | TRBV15 | TGTGCCACCAGCAGAGCCGGGAATCAGCCCCAGCATTTT | CATSRAGNQPQHF
TRBD1 | TRBJ2-5 | many | TRBV29-1 | TGCAGCGTGGGACAGTTCCAAGAGACCCAGTACTTC | CSVGQFQETQYF
TRBD2 | TRBJ2-1 | few | TRBV2 | TGTGCCAGCAGTGGTAGCGGGAGGTCCTCCTACAATGAGCAGTTCTTC | CASSGSGRSSYNEQFF
NA | TRBJ1-1 | few | TRBV29-1 | TGCAGCGCAGGGAGGACCTGGGGCACTGAAGCTTTCTTT | CSAGRTWGTEAFF
NA | TRBJ1-1 | NA | TRBV28 | TGTGCCAGCAGTTTAGAGGTCACTGAAGCTTTCTTT | CASSLEVTEAFF
NA | TRBJ1-4 | NA | TRBV9 | TGTGCCAGCAATAAGGGGCCGCAAGAAAAACTGTTTTTT | CASNKGPQEKLFF
TRBD2 | TRBJ2-1 | few | TRBV28 | TGTGCCAGCAGTTCCGAGATTCGAACCGGGACTAGCAATGAGTTCTTC | CASSSEIRTGTSNEFF
NA | TRBJ1-5 | NA | TRBV7-6 | TGTGCCAGCAGCTCCCAAGGGGGTCAGCCCCAGCATTTT | CASSSQGGQPQHF
NA | TRBJ2-3 | NA | TRBV11-2 | TGTGCCAGCAGTTCTAGGGCCCGGAGGGGCACAGATACGCAGTATTTT | CASSSRARRGTDTQYF
NA | TRBJ1-1 | NA | TRBV30 | TGTGCCTGGAGTCATCCCAACACTGAAGCTTTCTTT | CAWSHPNTEAFF
NA | TRBJ2-2 | few | TRBV15 | TGTGCCACCAGCAGAGCGGGACTCGGGAGCGGGGAGCTGTTTTTT | CATSRAGLGSGELFF
NA | TRBJ2-2 | few | TRBV27 | TGTGCCAGCAGTTTGACCAGGACGAACACCGGGGAGCTGTTTTTT | CASSLTRTNTGELFF
NA | TRBJ2-5 | NA | TRBV6-1 | TGTGCCAGCAGTGCAGAAGAGACCCAGTACTTC | CASSAEETQYF